Described below is a single TCR beta chain sequence and its context. 0.5 to 1 ug RNA was reverse transcribed with random hexamers. TCRdb used MiXCR to reprocess the immunoSEQ multiplex PCR reads, holding one entry per CDR3 protein. Of under 200,000 distinct CDR3 sequences in the sample, roughly 96% are singletons; the top ten hold approximately 0.094%. Controls comprised healthy donors matched for age and sex. These data belong to a study of CD8 T cells in Susac syndrome. The ends were cut back, 5 bases at V and 7 bases at J, with 13 bases in the middle. The CDR3 length is 14 residues. Germline V gene sequence: CDR1 SGHRS, CDR2 YFSETQ.

The rearrangement links TRBV5-1 to TRBJ1-6; tentatively, D is TRBD1 (6 bases). The sequenced sample consisted of CD4+ T cells from PBMCs. This TCR was sampled from a human donor in good health. CDR3 protein: CASSDRLENSPLHF. CDR3 DNA sequence: TGCGCCAGCAGTGACAGGTTGGAAAATTCACCCCTCCACTTT.